The text below deals with one TCR beta chain. Only a few counts were recorded for this clonotype. Its recognized antigen is unknown. There are no base qualities to consult, and no much larger clone falls within one base. This specimen comes from a study of T cells in Graves' hyperthyroidism and ophthalmopathy (dated by TCRdb to the late 2010s). Regarding the study in general: Peripheral blood was collected at initial diagnosis, before any treatment. TCR V-J signatures able to tell the groups apart were searched for in a discovery cohort of 100 patients, of whom more than 40 had Graves' ophthalmopathy and some 60 had stable Graves' hyperthyroidism. An independent validation cohort of around 19 hyperthyroidism patients and 17 patients who later progressed to ophthalmopathy tested prospective prediction of ophthalmopathy. The approximately 90 discovery patients were divided at random into training and test sets in a 7:3 ratio. In addition, the study compared T-cell repertoires in thyroid tissue and in blood from several Graves' hyperthyroidism patients. Once sampling was done, hyperthyroidism patients were given methimazole at a starting dose of 30 mg daily, whereas ophthalmopathy patients were given high-dose intravenous methylprednisolone. The paper describes TCR Vbeta CDR3 sequencing of about 140 peripheral blood samples, made up of some 42 ophthalmopathy patients, roughly 72 hyperthyroidism patients and about 17 progressor patients. Broader findings and caveats from the paper: In validation, the model predicted progression to ophthalmopathy with approximately 70% sensitivity and 72% to 75% specificity, a median of about six months before onset. Sample size was not statistically predetermined, and investigators were not blinded to group allocation. Ophthalmopathy was separated from stable hyperthyroidism by a 13 V-J signature model, with approximately 86% sensitivity and about 81% specificity obtained in cross-validation and 80%/75% obtained in testing. Most expanded thyroid clonotypes (frequency above 0.001) were also detected in blood, suggesting blood repertoires may reflect thyroid immune responses.

Stable Graves' hyperthyroidism was defined as the absence of progression to ophthalmopathy over 18 months of follow-up. Hyperthyroidism patients were aged 18 to 65 years and newly diagnosed, with disease duration of less than 2 months. Exclusion was applied to patients with uncontrolled infections, other autoimmune diseases, pregnancy or lactation. Diagnoses relied on clinical symptoms, serum thyroxine and TRAb, thyroid ultrasound and orbital computed tomography. Ficoll-Paque density gradient centrifugation was used to isolate PBMCs from 10 ml of fresh peripheral blood. Trizol reagent was used to extract total RNA, and RNA quality was then checked on an Agilent 2100 Bioanalyzer. The TCR beta CDR3 regions were amplified from RNA transcripts. The TCR CDR3 was subjected to a first round of RT-PCR using the HTBI primer set and the Qiagen OneStep RT-PCR kit. Libraries were constructed in a second round of multiplex PCR, after which size selection and purification were carried out. Sequencing of the libraries was done on an Illumina HiSeq2000 using paired-end 100 bp reads. From the authors' description of their analysis: SOAPnuke was used to process the raw data, removing reads that contained adapters or uncalled bases, had a mean Phred below 15, or lacked an exact match to the constant primer or identifier. COPE v1.2.5 was used to merge the high-quality paired reads, and each unique nucleotide sequence was defined as a clonotype. MiTCR v1.1 was used to align the clonotypes against IMGT TRBV, TRBD and TRBJ reference segments. The analysis was restricted to V-J combinations with a frequency above 0.0001, which together covered approximately 99% of the repertoires. The TCS score was defined as the ratio of F50 (clonal expansion) to E x V (chaos), calculated using BLOSUM62-based TCRdist between CDR3 peptides within each V-J. Welch's t-statistics and random forest reduced 514 V-J features to 13, which were used in a naive Bayes classifier (R e1071). TCRdb ran its own pipeline on the public reads, namely fastp trimming at Q25 and MiXCR clone calling, and kept in-frame beta chains. Entries are consolidated by CDR3 protein sequence, retaining the most common genes and DNA. TCRdb, rather than the study authors, made the V and J calls. The sample table shows approximately 640,000 distinct CDR3 sequences, and roughly 16% are seen once. The top ten constitute 3.8% of the sample.

The V and J ends are trimmed by 5 bases and 6 bases, leaving 10 bases between them. The CDR3 goes from the cysteine to the phenylalanine over 12 residues. Only the CDR3 region is kept as DNA, spanning 36 bases read in frame from base 1. The germline V gene sets CDR1 to KGHSH and CDR2 to LQKENI. Input material: blood. The V and J segments used are TRBV18 and TRBJ1-2; a tentative D call is TRBD1 (6 bases match). This sequence originates from a woman between 25 and 40 years old with Graves' hyperthyroidism. The nucleotide sequence reads TGTGCCAGCTCATACAGGGTGGATGGCTACACCTTC. Its translation is CASSYRVDGYTF.